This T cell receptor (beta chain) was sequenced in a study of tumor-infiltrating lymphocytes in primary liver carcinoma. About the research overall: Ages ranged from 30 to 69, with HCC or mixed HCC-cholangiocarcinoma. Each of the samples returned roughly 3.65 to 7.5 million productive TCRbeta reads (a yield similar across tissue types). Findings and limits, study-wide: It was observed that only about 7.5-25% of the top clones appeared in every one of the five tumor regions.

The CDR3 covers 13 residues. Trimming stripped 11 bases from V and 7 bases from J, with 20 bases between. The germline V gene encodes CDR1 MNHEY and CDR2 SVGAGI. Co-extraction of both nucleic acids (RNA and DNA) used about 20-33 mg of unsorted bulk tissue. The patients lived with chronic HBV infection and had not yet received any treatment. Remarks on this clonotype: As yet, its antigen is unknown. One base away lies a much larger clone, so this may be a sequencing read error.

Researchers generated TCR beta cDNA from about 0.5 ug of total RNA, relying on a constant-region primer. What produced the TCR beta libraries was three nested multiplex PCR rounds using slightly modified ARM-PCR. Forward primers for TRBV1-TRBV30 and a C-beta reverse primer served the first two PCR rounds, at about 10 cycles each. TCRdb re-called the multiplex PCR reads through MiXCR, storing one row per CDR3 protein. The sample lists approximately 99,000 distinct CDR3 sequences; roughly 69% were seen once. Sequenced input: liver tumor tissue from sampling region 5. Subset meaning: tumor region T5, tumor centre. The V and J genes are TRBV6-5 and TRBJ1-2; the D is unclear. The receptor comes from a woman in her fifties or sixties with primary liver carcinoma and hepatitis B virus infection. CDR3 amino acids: CAVSIGRHCGYTF. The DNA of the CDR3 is TGTGCCGTTTCTATAGGGCGACACTGTGGCTACACCTTC.